This T cell receptor beta chain was recorded in a study of molecular identifiers for immune sequencing clone quantification. Study-wide context: The replicate experiment used RNA from roughly 20,000 or 100,000 naive CD8 cells. This RNA was split into five aliquots, and four of them were sequenced.

Broader study findings: Researchers reportedly could pick up spiked Jurkat TCR RNA from one cell mixed into about a million naive cells. Over 99% of effector molecules, but under 1% in naive cells, were held by clones with more than 20 RNA copies.

It was from around 20,000 to 1,000,000 sorted cells, with 10%, 30% or 50% RNA, that naive CD8 libraries came. TCRdb re-called the PCR reads through MiXCR, storing one row per CDR3 protein. In the table there are about 640,000 distinct CDR3 sequences, 15% to 20% of which are singletons. This clonotype showed up many times. Its target is unknown. The CDR3 length is 16 residues. CDR1 is MNHEY, CDR2 SVGAGI, per germline. Trimming took 6 bases from V and 0 from J, leaving 15 bases between them. The TCR sequence derives from a human donor in good health. Some libraries in this study had Jurkat cell RNA spiked in. The V and J genes are TRBV6-5 and TRBJ1-5, with D possibly matching TRBD1 (6 bases). The sample was naive CD8+ T cells from blood, with Jurkat cell RNA spiked in. Documented subset: FACS-sorted CD8+CD4-CCR7+CD45RA+ naive T cells. The CDR3 is CASRNPPGDSNQPQHF. CDR3 coding DNA: TGTGCCAGCAGAAACCCCCCAGGGGATAGCAATCAGCCCCAGCATTTT.